The 15 T cell receptor beta chains below all came from one sample that was sequenced in a study of blood T cell repertoires in COVID-19. Method: immunoSEQ multiplex PCR; TCRdb's copy keeps in-frame clones and lacks some. Of 300,000 to 350,000 clones in the sample, about 87% were seen once. The sequencing input was PBMCs or T cells enriched from blood (not recorded which). Every receptor here comes from a young man who had recovered from COVID-19.

The chain uses TRBV5-1 and TRBJ1-4; 8 bases fit TRBD1. Germline V lookup: CDR1 SGHRS, CDR2 YFSETQ. The CDR3 extends over 13 amino acids. The trim removed 5 bases at V and 5 bases at J, leaving 2 bases unmatched. The CDR3 region has the DNA TGCGCCAGCAGGGGACAGGAGAATGAAAAACTGTTTTTT. Amino acids: CASRGQENEKLFF.

This sequence joins TRBV24-1 and TRBJ1-1; D is perhaps TRBD1 (5 bases). The CDR3 consists of 12 residues. Germline V gives CDR1 KGHDR, CDR2 SFDVKD. V was pared by 7 bases and J by 11 bases, with 16 bases between. CDR3 sequence: CATSSEGGDAFF. In DNA, the CDR3 is TGTGCCACCAGCAGCGAGGGAGGGGACGCTTTCTTT.

Only a few counts were recorded for this clone. The rearrangement joins TRBV2 to TRBJ2-2, with D possibly matching TRBD2 (6 bases). CDR3 size: 17 residues. Germline V gene data show CDR1 as SNHLY and CDR2 as FYNNEI. V gave up 2 bases and J gave up 3 bases, with 16 bases separating them. In nucleotides, the CDR3 is TGTGCCAGCAGTGAACCGGGCGGGACCAGCTACACCGGGGAGCTGTTTTTT. Its protein is CASSEPGGTSYTGELFF.

The chain uses TRBV7-8 and TRBJ2-1, with a weak D call TRBD2 (5 bases). Trimming took 5 bases from V and 1 from J, leaving 12 bases between them. Germline assignment: CDR1 SGHVS and CDR2 FQNEAQ. This CDR3 spans 15 amino acids. The CDR3 loop is CASSPVSGSYNEQFF. The CDR3 region has the DNA TGTGCCAGCAGCCCCGTCAGCGGTTCCTACAATGAGCAGTTCTTC.

This clone was counted a few times. The chain has TRBV18 and TRBJ2-4; the D is unclear. Per germline, CDR1 KGHSH and CDR2 LQKENI. The CDR3 runs 13 residues. Between the trimmed V and J ends, which lost 2 bases and 6 bases, there was a span of 8 bases. The CDR3 sequence: CASSPSGRNIQYF. DNA for the CDR3: TGTGCCAGCTCACCAAGTGGGCGAAACATTCAGTACTTC. The variable domain in full, with the rest retrieved from reference TRBV18 and TRBJ2-4, is NAGVMQNPRHLVRRRGQEARLRCSPMKGHSHVYWYRQLPEEGLKFMVYLQKENIIDESGMPKERFSAEFPKEGPSILRIQQVVRGDSAAYFCASSPSGRNIQYFGAGTRLSVL.

The chain combines TRBV14 with TRBJ2-3; 9 nucleotides line up with TRBD2. The CDR3 loop spans 16 amino acids. The germline CDR1 and CDR2 sequences are SGHDN and FVKESK. Trimming removed 4 bases from V and 0 bases from J; junction bases left unmatched: 5. CDR3: CASSRRGLASTDTQYF. The DNA for the CDR3 is TGTGCCAGCAGCCGGAGGGGACTAGCCAGCACAGATACGCAGTATTTT.

The V and J genes are TRBV5-1 and TRBJ2-7; TRBD1 agrees at 8 bases. The CDR3 runs to 16 residues. J was trimmed by 4 bases and V by 0 bases; bases with no gene match: 9. The germline V gene encodes CDR1 SGHRS and CDR2 YFSETQ. In nucleotides, the CDR3 is TGCGCCAGCAGCTTGGCCCAGGGGGCGCGTGGTTACGAGCAGTACTTC. It codes for CASSLAQGARGYEQYF.

The rearrangement links TRBV29-1 to TRBJ2-7; 8 bases align to TRBD1. The CDR3 spans 12 residues. From germline, CDR1 is SQVTM and CDR2 ANQGSEA. V lost 7 bases to trimming and J lost 1 base; unmatched junction nucleotides: 3. DNA of the CDR3: TGCAGCGCCGGGGACAGGTCCTACGAGCAGTACTTC. Translating gives CSAGDRSYEQYF.

CDR3 DNA: TGTGCCAGCAGCACCTACAGGGGGTATGCCTACGAGCAGTACTTC. Its translation: CASSTYRGYAYEQYF. V is TRBV7-6 and J is TRBJ2-7, with 8 bases aligning to TRBD1. J gave up 2 bases and V 5 bases, and 8 bases lay outside the gene matches. The CDR3 spans 15 residues. Looked up from germline, CDR1 is SGHVS and CDR2 is FNYEAQ.

V is TRBV28 and J is TRBJ1-5; D is ambiguous. Trimming took 9 bases from V and 7 from J, leaving 10 bases between them. The CDR3 loop spans 11 amino acids. The germline V gene encodes CDR1 MDHEN and CDR2 SYDVKM. For the CDR3, the DNA is TGTGCCAGTACGAGCGGGCAGCCCCAGCATTTT. Residues: CASTSGQPQHF.

The chain joins TRBV24-1 to TRBJ2-2, with TRBD1 matching over 7 bases. This CDR3 contains 16 residues. The junction had 10 bases not matched to a gene; V was cut back by 9 bases and J by 1 base. Germline V gives CDR1 KGHDR, CDR2 SFDVKD. The CDR3, as DNA: TGTGCCACCGGTCAGCCGGGACAGAGGAACACCGGGGAGCTGTTTTTT. It is translated as CATGQPGQRNTGELFF.

The chain links TRBV19 to TRBJ2-7; 8 nucleotides agree with TRBD2. The CDR3 spans 13 residues. Germline values: CDR1 LNHDA, CDR2 SQIVND (reference sequence). J gave up 6 bases and V 3 bases, and 4 bases lay outside the gene matches. In nucleotides, the CDR3 is TGTGCCAGTAGTATCGAGCGGGGGAGCGAGCAGTACTTC. Translating gives CASSIERGSEQYF.

The chain uses TRBV5-1 and TRBJ1-4; 9 nucleotides match TRBD1. The CDR3 has 15 residues. With 4 bases clipped from V and 6 bases from J, the junction kept 7 bases outside the gene matches. The germline gives CDR1 SGHRS, CDR2 YFSETQ. CDR3 bases: TGCGCCAGCAGCGCCGGGACAGGGTTCGATGAAAAACTGTTTTTT. The encoded protein is CASSAGTGFDEKLFF. Combining the CDR3 with reference TRBV5-1 and TRBJ1-4 gives the whole variable domain KAGVTQTPRYLIKTRGQQVTLSCSPISGHRSVSWYQQTPGQGLQFLFEYFSETQRNKGNFPGRFSGRQFSNSRSEMNVSTLELGDSALYLCASSAGTGFDEKLFFGSGTQLSVL.

The gene calls are TRBV27 and TRBJ2-7; tentative D call: TRBD2 (8 bases). V was shortened by 5 bases and J by 5 bases, with 16 bases between the two germline ends. The CDR3 is 14 residues long. In germline, CDR1 is MNHEY, CDR2 SMNVEV (reference sequence). The CDR3 region is CASSPGLGGNEQYF. CDR3 DNA sequence: TGTGCCAGCAGTCCGGGACTAGGGGGCAACGAGCAGTACTTC.

The V gene is TRBV29-1, the J gene TRBJ1-2; D unclear. CDR1 is SQVTM and CDR2 is ANQGSEA in the germline V gene. The ends were cut back, 4 bases at V and 2 bases at J, with 11 bases in the middle. The CDR3 length is 13 residues. The CDR3 coding sequence is TGCAGCGTTGTTAGCGGAGAAAACTATGGCTACACCTTC. This encodes CSVVSGENYGYTF.